A few counts support the clone carrying this T cell receptor (beta chain). The antigen is undetermined. The data are from a study of human T cells and chemical hapten exposure. Between the trimmed V and J ends, which lost 3 bases and 4 bases, there was a span of 12 bases. The CDR3 loop spans 15 amino acids. Findings of the study overall: With patch test score, the counts of PT1 expanded TCRs showed a positive correlation. As the donors had alopecia, their immune response may differ from healthy people's.

TCRdb fed the RACE reads into MiXCR, producing one record per CDR3 protein. The sample includes roughly 140,000 distinct CDR3 sequences, about 10% seen only once; the top ten take roughly 1.4%. Time point denoted: patch test 2, 6 weeks after DPC sensitization. Treatment of the sample: therapeutic diphenylcyclopropenone sensitization with weekly scalp DPC. Prior to each patch test being applied, blood was drawn. This TCR derives from a woman between 50 and 59 years old with alopecia areata. Some clones in this sample may be carry-over from other donors' samples. This specimen consisted of whole blood, obtained in connection with sensitization to the hapten diphenylcyclopropenone (DPC). V gene TRBV12-3 or TRBV12-4 combines with J gene TRBJ2-2; D is unclear. CDR3 residues: CASSLGLVGTGELFF. The CDR3 bases are TGTGCCAGCAGTTTGGGCCTAGTCGGCACCGGGGAGCTGTTTTTT.